What follows are 20 T cell receptor beta chains derived from one specimen sequenced in a study of Ad26.COV2.S vaccination and SARS-CoV-2 variants. Method: immunoSEQ multiplex PCR; TCRdb's copy keeps in-frame clones and lacks some. Of roughly 700,000 clones in the sample, about 90% were seen once. The treatment here: over 15 received Ad26.COV2.S at low or high dose, single or two shots; about 5 received placebo; per-sample allocation not given. Vaccine and placebo recipients were sampled on day 63 after the first injection. Material: peripheral blood, obtained in a trial of Ad26.COV2.S vaccine versus placebo. These receptors were obtained from a person aged 18-60 years who received the Ad26.COV2.S COVID-19 vaccine or a placebo.

The rearrangement links TRBV7-9 to TRBJ2-7, with no clear D. Trimming cost V 4 bases and J 3 bases, with 13 bases left between them. The germline V gene encodes CDR1 SEHNR and CDR2 FQNEAQ (reference sequence). The length of the CDR3 is 14 residues. CDR3 sequence (DNA): TGTGCCAGCAGCTCCTCCTGGACGGTCTACGAGCAGTACTTC. Encoded protein: CASSSSWTVYEQYF.

This chain joins TRBV2 and TRBJ1-2, with TRBD1 as a possible D gene (6 bases). Germline loops: CDR1 SNHLY, CDR2 FYNNEI. The CDR3 has 14 amino acids. The V end lost 6 bases, the J end lost 3 bases, and 14 bases lay between the germline ends. As DNA, the CDR3 is TGTGCCAGCAGGAGGACAGTGACTTACTATGGCTACACCTTC. This codes for CASRRTVTYYGYTF.

The DNA of the CDR3 is TGTGCCAGCAGCTTGCGGGGGGGCCTCAACGAGCAGTACTTC. As protein: CASSLRGGLNEQYF. This chain links TRBV11-2 with TRBJ2-7; 9 bases line up with TRBD2. J was trimmed by 5 bases and V by 3 bases; bases with no gene match: 5. The CDR3 contains 14 residues. The V gene's germline CDR1 is SGHAT and CDR2 FQNNGV.

This chain links TRBV7-8 with TRBJ1-5, with 9 bases matching TRBD1. Losses at the gene ends were 1 base for V and 3 bases for J; bases not matched to a gene: 4. Germline-derived CDR1 and CDR2 are SGHVS and FQNEAQ. The CDR3 covers 16 residues. The CDR3 nucleotides read TGTGCCAGCAGCTTAGACAGGGGGCTTGCCAATCAGCCCCAGCATTTT. It translates to CASSLDRGLANQPQHF.

The CDR3 nucleotides are TGTGCCAGCAGTGTCTACAGGGTAAACTACGAGCAGTACTTC. Translated: CASSVYRVNYEQYF. The chain carries TRBV2 and TRBJ2-7, with D possibly TRBD1 on 6 matching bases. Per the germline V gene, CDR1 is SNHLY and CDR2 is FYNNEI. V lost 4 bases and J 3 bases, leaving 13 bases between the germline ends. The CDR3 consists of 14 residues.

The genes are TRBV6-5 and TRBJ1-5; D call uncertain. Trimming left V 2 bases short and J 6 bases short, with 14 bases between. The CDR3 extends over 15 amino acids. Germline loops: CDR1 MNHEY, CDR2 SVGAGI. For the CDR3, the DNA is TGTGCCAGCAGTTACCCGACGTGGGGATCTCAGCCCCAGCATTTT. It codes for CASSYPTWGSQPQHF.

V gene TRBV18 combines with J gene TRBJ2-7; D is uncertain. CDR3 length equals 15 residues. Trimming pared 3 bases from V and 0 bases from J, leaving 12 bases between. Germline V gene lookup returns CDR1 KGHSH and CDR2 LQKENI. CDR3 nucleotide sequence: TGTGCCAGCTCACCCATGGGATTTACCTCCTACGAGCAGTACTTC. It yields the protein CASSPMGFTSYEQYF. The variable domain in full, completed from reference TRBV18 and TRBJ2-7, reads NAGVMQNPRHLVRRRGQEARLRCSPMKGHSHVYWYRQLPEEGLKFMVYLQKENIIDESGMPKERFSAEFPKEGPSILRIQQVVRGDSAAYFCASSPMGFTSYEQYFGPGTRLTVT.

The chain uses TRBV14 and TRBJ1-2; D call uncertain. Looked up from germline, CDR1 is SGHDN and CDR2 is FVKESK. The V gene lost 0 bases and the J gene lost 6 bases, with 11 bases spanning the gap. This CDR3 has 14 amino acids. CDR3 region: CASSQDPGFDGYTF. The CDR3, as DNA: TGTGCCAGCAGCCAAGACCCCGGGTTTGATGGCTACACCTTC.

With regard to this clone: The identical CDR3 is also encoded by other nucleotide sequences in the sample. V usage is TRBV2 and J usage is TRBJ2-6; no clear D. The CDR3 runs to 13 residues. V was shortened by 6 bases and J by 1 base, with 4 bases between the two germline ends. Germline CDR1 reads SNHLY; CDR2 reads FYNNEI. DNA for the CDR3: TGTGCCAGCAGGGATTCTGGGGCCAACGTCCTGACTTTC. This codes for CASRDSGANVLTF.

The chain links TRBV7-3 to TRBJ2-2; D gene ambiguous. The V end was cut by 2 bases, the J end by 0 bases, with 4 bases between. CDR1 and CDR2 from the germline V gene are SGHTA and FQGTGA. This CDR3 is 14 amino acids long. The CDR3 sequence is CASSLASNTGELFF. Written as DNA, the CDR3 is TGTGCCAGCAGCTTAGCCTCGAACACCGGGGAGCTGTTTTTT.

This clone was picked up one time. V usage is TRBV7-9 and J usage is TRBJ2-7; D call uncertain. The V end was cut by 4 bases, the J end by 4 bases, with 14 bases between. This CDR3 has 14 amino acids. Germline loops: CDR1 SEHNR, CDR2 FQNEAQ (reference sequence). CDR3 protein: CASSSWTLNYEQYF. DNA for the CDR3: TGTGCCAGCAGCTCCTGGACGCTAAATTACGAGCAGTACTTC.

V and J are TRBV6-6 and TRBJ1-1, with D uncertain. CDR3 length: 14 residues. Trimming removed 9 bases at V and 5 bases at J, with 19 bases between. Germline CDR1 is MNHNY and CDR2 is SVGAGI (reference sequence). CDR3 bases: TGTGCCAGTCGCGTGGATGGGGATGGAACTGAAGCTTTCTTT. Residues: CASRVDGDGTEAFF.

V usage is TRBV19 and J usage is TRBJ2-3; 7 bases fit TRBD2. V trimming: 1 base; J trimming: 6 bases; junction bases outside the gene matches: 7. The CDR3 covers 15 residues. The V gene's germline CDR1 is LNHDA and CDR2 SQIVND (reference sequence). CDR3 residues: CASSIARLAGDTQYF. CDR3 nucleotide sequence: TGTGCCAGTAGTATAGCAAGACTAGCTGGTGATACGCAGTATTTT.

On this clone itself: The DNA is left out, because the CDR3 cannot be placed on it with certainty; the CDR3 is given as TCRdb lists it. The chain employs TRBV21-1 and TRBJ1-5. TRBV21-1 is a pseudogene. Counting both end residues, the CDR3 totals 15 amino acids. Here the CDR3 reads CATVAVGTQGQPQHF.

The chain joins TRBV4-3 to TRBJ2-1; D not certain. Germline V gene data show CDR1 as LGHNA and CDR2 as YSLEER. This CDR3 spans 15 amino acids. Trimming stripped 0 bases from V and 9 bases from J, with 15 bases between. CDR3 amino acids: CASSQDPKGGPEQFF. In nucleotides, the CDR3 is TGCGCCAGCAGCCAAGATCCGAAGGGCGGCCCTGAGCAGTTCTTC.

The chain uses TRBV7-2 and TRBJ2-3; 12 bases fit TRBD2. This CDR3 is 16 amino acids long. J gave up 8 bases and V 5 bases, and 11 bases lay outside the gene matches. Per the germline V gene, CDR1 is SGHTA and CDR2 is FQGNSA. The CDR3 DNA is TGTGCCAGCAGCCCGGGACTAGCGGGTCCTCGGGGTACGCAGTATTTT. Amino acid sequence: CASSPGLAGPRGTQYF.

The genes are TRBV12-3 or TRBV12-4 and TRBJ2-2; 8 positions agree with TRBD2. The CDR3 consists of 13 residues. With 5 bases clipped from V and 7 bases from J, the junction kept 3 bases outside the gene matches. The CDR3 DNA is TGTGCCAGCAGTCCCGGGAGGGGCGGGGAGCTGTTTTTT. Residues: CASSPGRGGELFF.

The chain uses TRBV7-9 and TRBJ2-7; TRBD2 aligns across 14 bases. The V segment lost 6 bases and the J segment 4 bases; nucleotides outside the gene matches: 5. The CDR3 runs to 15 residues. Germline V gene data show CDR1 as SEHNR and CDR2 as FQNEAQ (reference sequence). The DNA of the CDR3 is TGTGCCAGCAGATCAGGACTAGCGGGGGGATACGAGCAGTACTTC. It codes for CASRSGLAGGYEQYF.

V is TRBV10-3 and J is TRBJ2-5; TRBD2 matches 13 bases. The length of the CDR3 is 16 residues. CDR1 is ENHRY, CDR2 SYGVKD, per germline. V lost 5 bases, J lost 2 bases, and 5 bases stayed unmatched. CDR3 sequence: CAISPTTSGGQETQYF. CDR3 in DNA: TGTGCCATCAGTCCGACGACTAGCGGGGGGCAAGAGACCCAGTACTTC.

The V call is TRBV6-5, the J call TRBJ1-5; TRBD1 might be the D (5 bases). This CDR3 contains 13 residues. V was cut by 8 bases and J by 4 bases, with 12 bases left in between. Looked up from germline, CDR1 is MNHEY and CDR2 is SVGAGI. DNA of the CDR3: TGTGCCAGCGGGCAGGGAAAAAATCAGCCCCAGCATTTT. This translates into CASGQGKNQPQHF.